Presented here are 18 T cell receptor beta chains from one specimen sequenced in a study of early T cells in non-severe SARS-CoV-2 infection. One entry per CDR3 protein, called by TCRdb with MiXCR from the 5' RACE reads. The table lists 100,000 to 150,000 distinct CDR3 sequences, under 15% of them singletons. The sequencing sample was made of whole blood. All receptors come from an adult who was a healthcare worker with PCR-confirmed SARS-CoV-2 infection or an uninfected control (not recorded which).

This clonotype turned up a few times. This rearrangement joins TRBV9 to TRBJ1-2, with D perhaps matching TRBD1 (5 bases). The CDR3 sequence is 16 residues long. V dropped 5 bases and J dropped 4 bases, with 21 bases sitting between them. Germline CDR1 reads SGDLS; CDR2 reads YYNGEE. CDR3 region: CASSRTGTYLSYGYTF. The CDR3 DNA sequence: TGTGCCAGCAGTCGAACCGGGACCTACTTAAGCTATGGCTACACCTTC.

This clonotype has more than one count but fewer than ten. The chain is built from TRBV7-3 and TRBJ2-2; D not certain. This CDR3 contains 14 residues. V dropped 4 bases and J dropped 6 bases, with 12 bases sitting between them. Germline CDR1 reads SGHTA; CDR2 reads FQGTGA. CDR3 in amino acids: CASSSSATSGELFF. CDR3 nucleotide sequence: TGTGCCAGCAGCTCCTCCGCGACGTCCGGGGAGCTGTTTTTT.

The chain combines TRBV20-1 with TRBJ2-7, with TRBD2 matching 12 bases. V shed 2 bases and J 5 bases; nucleotides not matched to a gene: 7. The CDR3 is 15 amino acids. The V gene's germline CDR1 is DFQATT and CDR2 SNEGSKA (reference sequence). The DNA for the CDR3 is TGCAGTGCTAGACCGCTAGCGGGGGGGCTAAACGAGCAGTACTTC. Amino acids: CSARPLAGGLNEQYF.

In its sample, this clonotype was seen once. This chain connects TRBV12-3 or TRBV12-4 to TRBJ1-1, with TRBD1 as a possible D gene (5 bases). V dropped 3 bases and J dropped 0 bases, with 8 bases sitting between them. The CDR3 loop spans 14 amino acids. The CDR3 nucleotides read TGTGCCAGCAGTTTTCAGGGAATGAACACTGAAGCTTTCTTT. Protein product: CASSFQGMNTEAFF.

The CDR3 DNA is TGTGCCAGCAGTTCTCGAGGACTAGCGGGGACATACAATGAGCAGTTCTTC. Encoded protein: CASSSRGLAGTYNEQFF. The rearrangement uses TRBV12-3 or TRBV12-4 and TRBJ2-1; 12 nucleotides line up with TRBD2. V lost 4 bases and J lost 4; bases outside the gene matches: 8. CDR3 size: 17 residues.

The genes are TRBV5-4 and TRBJ2-1, with TRBD1 identical over 8 bases. This CDR3 has 14 amino acids. Germline CDR1 reads SGHNT; CDR2 reads YYREEE (reference sequence). V lost 4 bases, J lost 7 bases, and 7 bases stayed unmatched. The CDR3 here is CASSPQDRDNEQFF. For the CDR3, the DNA is TGTGCCAGCAGCCCCCAGGACAGGGATAATGAGCAGTTCTTC.

The rearrangement uses TRBV7-2 and TRBJ1-1, with D unclear. CDR3 length: 14 amino acids. Germline CDR1 SGHTA, CDR2 FQGNSA. V lost 5 bases and J 8 bases, leaving 18 bases between the germline ends. DNA for the CDR3: TGTGCCAGCAGCCCGGCGGTTTACCCTCTGGAAGCTTTCTTT. Translating it yields CASSPAVYPLEAFF.

The sample holds a few counts of this clonotype. The gene calls are TRBV12-3 or TRBV12-4 and TRBJ2-1; maybe TRBD2 (6 bases). The ends were cut back, 6 bases at V and 6 bases at J, with 15 bases in the middle. The CDR3 sequence is 14 residues long. The CDR3 DNA follows: TGTGCCAGCAGCACTGAGGCGGGGCCCAATGAGCAGTTCTTC. Translating gives CASSTEAGPNEQFF.

The rearrangement links TRBV27 to TRBJ1-2; TRBD1 matches at 7 bases. V lost 6 bases, J lost 1 base, and 8 bases stayed unmatched. The CDR3 spans 15 residues. Germline V lookup: CDR1 MNHEY, CDR2 SMNVEV (reference sequence). CDR3 region: CASRPYRQGNYGYTF. The DNA for the CDR3 is TGTGCCAGCAGGCCTTATAGACAGGGTAACTATGGCTACACCTTC.

This clonotype was observed once. The V gene is TRBV20-1, the J gene TRBJ1-2; weak D call: TRBD1 (6 bases). V lost 0 bases to trimming and J lost 2 bases, with 10 bases between them. CDR3 size: 14 residues. Germline assignment: CDR1 DFQATT and CDR2 SNEGSKA (reference sequence). The CDR3 is CSAREGGANYGYTF. The DNA of the CDR3 is TGCAGTGCTAGAGAGGGGGGCGCAAACTATGGCTACACCTTC.

This chain uses TRBV30 with TRBJ2-1, with D possibly TRBD1 on 5 matching bases. This CDR3 contains 14 residues. Trimming took off 1 base at V and 1 base at J, with 8 bases between the two ends. CDR1 and CDR2 from the germline V gene are GTSNPN and SVGIG (reference sequence). CDR3 sequence reads: CAWSGGSSYNEQFF. The CDR3 coding sequence is TGTGCCTGGAGTGGGGGCAGTTCCTACAATGAGCAGTTCTTC. The whole variable domain, filled in from reference TRBV30 and TRBJ2-1, reads SQTIHQWPATLVQPVGSPLSLECTVEGTSNPNLYWYRQAAGRGLQLLFYSVGIGQISSEVPQNLSASRPQDRQFILSSKKLLLSDSGFYLCAWSGGSSYNEQFFGPGTRLTVL.

The rearrangement joins TRBV5-4 to TRBJ2-3, with D perhaps matching TRBD1 or TRBD2 (6 bases each). V was cut by 6 bases and J by 0 bases, with 14 bases left in between. Germline V gene lookup returns CDR1 SGHNT and CDR2 YYREEE (reference sequence). The CDR3 totals 15 residues. The CDR3: CASTSGGESTDTQYF. Written as DNA, the CDR3 is TGTGCCAGCACCTCCGGGGGCGAGAGCACAGATACGCAGTATTTT.

The chain joins TRBV11-2 to TRBJ2-1; D is perhaps TRBD1 or TRBD2 (5 bases each). CDR1 is SGHAT and CDR2 is FQNNGV in the germline V gene. CDR3 length equals 14 residues. Trimming took off 1 base at V and 7 bases at J, with 11 bases between the two ends. The CDR3 sequence: CASSLAGPRNEQFF. The DNA for the CDR3 is TGTGCCAGCAGCTTAGCGGGGCCCCGGAATGAGCAGTTCTTC.

The J gene is TRBJ2-2, the V gene TRBV20-1; unclear D gene. The V gene's germline CDR1 is DFQATT and CDR2 SNEGSKA (reference sequence). CDR3 length equals 13 residues. Trimming removed 6 bases from V and 2 bases from J, with 10 bases in between. CDR3 in DNA: TGCAGTGCCCCAAAGGCCAACACCGGGGAGCTGTTTTTT. Protein: CSAPKANTGELFF.

This clonotype occurred a few times. The chain is built from TRBV7-2 and TRBJ1-1, with D perhaps TRBD1 (5 bases). The CDR3 consists of 14 residues. Trimming removed 5 bases from V and 5 bases from J, with 15 bases in between. Looked up from germline, CDR1 is SGHTA and CDR2 is FQGNSA. Here the CDR3 reads CASSLPGPGTEAFF. DNA of the CDR3: TGTGCCAGCAGCCTACCAGGGCCCGGGACTGAAGCTTTCTTT.

The chain recombines TRBV4-1 with TRBJ2-1; 9 bases are a match to TRBD1. CDR1 and CDR2 (germline): MGHRA, YSYEKL. The CDR3 totals 12 residues. V trimming: 3 bases; J trimming: 10 bases; junction bases outside the gene matches: 1. CDR3 region: CASSQDRGEQFF. The DNA of the CDR3 is TGCGCCAGCAGCCAGGACAGGGGCGAGCAGTTCTTC.

This clonotype was observed a handful of times. The V gene is TRBV2, the J gene TRBJ2-7; 10 positions agree with TRBD2. Germline lookup yields CDR1 SNHLY and CDR2 FYNNEI. J was trimmed by 0 bases and V by 7 bases; bases with no gene match: 6. The CDR3 extends over 15 amino acids. DNA for the CDR3: TGTGCCAGCACTCGACTAGCGGGTGTCTCCTACGAGCAGTACTTC. Translation: CASTRLAGVSYEQYF.

This chain uses TRBV11-2 with TRBJ2-5, with 10 bases that match TRBD2. Germline trimming cut 3 bases from V and 5 bases from J; bases unmatched to any gene: 15. The CDR3 contains 18 residues. Germline CDR1 reads SGHAT; CDR2 reads FQNNGV. CDR3 coding DNA: TGTGCCAGCAGCTTTGAACTCTTAGCGGGGGGACCAGGGGAGACCCAGTACTTC. Its translation is CASSFELLAGGPGETQYF.